This TCR beta chain is drawn from a study of blood T cell repertoires in COVID-19. Background on the study: PBMCs, B-cell-depleted T cells, or T cells were the source of the cDNA or gDNA that made up the material.

This CDR3 region has 17 residues. Germline CDR1 reads SGHTA; CDR2 reads FQGTGA. Trimming at V came to 5 bases and at J to 5 bases, leaving 13 bases not matched to a gene. This clone was recorded at least ten times. Produced via immunoSEQ multiplex PCR; TCRdb's table is partial and in-frame only. The table lists around 200,000 clones, roughly 87% of them singletons. This rearrangement joins TRBV7-3 to TRBJ2-1, with 9 bases identical to TRBD2. This TCR was sampled from a man between 18 and 29 years old with acute COVID-19. The sequenced sample was PBMCs or T cells enriched from blood (not recorded which). This CDR3 is CASSLGLLAGDHNEQFF. CDR3 nucleotides: TGTGCCAGCAGCCTAGGCCTGTTAGCGGGGGACCACAATGAGCAGTTCTTC.